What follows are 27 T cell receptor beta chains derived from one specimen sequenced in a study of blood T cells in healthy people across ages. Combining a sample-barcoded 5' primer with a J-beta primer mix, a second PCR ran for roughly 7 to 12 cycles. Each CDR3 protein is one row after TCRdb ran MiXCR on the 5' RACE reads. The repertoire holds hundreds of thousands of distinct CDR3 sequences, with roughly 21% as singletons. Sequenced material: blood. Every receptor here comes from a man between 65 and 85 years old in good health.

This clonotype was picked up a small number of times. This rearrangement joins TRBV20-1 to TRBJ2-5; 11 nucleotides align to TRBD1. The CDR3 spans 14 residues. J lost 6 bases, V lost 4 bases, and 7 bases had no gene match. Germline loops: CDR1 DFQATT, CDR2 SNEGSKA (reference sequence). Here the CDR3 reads CSATGTGGSQTQYF. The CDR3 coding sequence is TGCAGTGCTACCGGGACAGGGGGTTCACAGACCCAGTACTTC.

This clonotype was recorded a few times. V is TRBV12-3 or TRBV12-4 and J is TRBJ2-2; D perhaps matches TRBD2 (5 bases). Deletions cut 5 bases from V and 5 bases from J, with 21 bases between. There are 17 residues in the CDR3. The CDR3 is CASSPLLGSPGTGELFF. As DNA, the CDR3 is TGTGCCAGCAGTCCCCTGTTGGGTTCCCCGGGGACCGGGGAGCTGTTTTTT.

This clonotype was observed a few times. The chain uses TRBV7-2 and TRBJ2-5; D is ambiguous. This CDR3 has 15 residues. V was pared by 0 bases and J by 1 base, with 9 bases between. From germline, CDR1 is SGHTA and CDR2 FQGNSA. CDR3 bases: TGTGCCAGCAGCTTAGCCCCAGGTTTCCAAGAGACCCAGTACTTC. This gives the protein CASSLAPGFQETQYF.

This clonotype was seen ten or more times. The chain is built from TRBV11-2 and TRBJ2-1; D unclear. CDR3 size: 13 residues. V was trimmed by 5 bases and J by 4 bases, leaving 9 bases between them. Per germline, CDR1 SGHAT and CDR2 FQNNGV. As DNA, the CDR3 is TGTGCCAGCAGCCAACCGGAGTACAATGAGCAGTTCTTC. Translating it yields CASSQPEYNEQFF.

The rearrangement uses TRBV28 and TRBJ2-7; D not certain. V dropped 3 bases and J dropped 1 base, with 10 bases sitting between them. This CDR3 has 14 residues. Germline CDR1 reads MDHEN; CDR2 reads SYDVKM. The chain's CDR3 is CASSFLGASYEQYF. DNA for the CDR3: TGTGCCAGCAGTTTTCTCGGTGCATCCTACGAGCAGTACTTC.

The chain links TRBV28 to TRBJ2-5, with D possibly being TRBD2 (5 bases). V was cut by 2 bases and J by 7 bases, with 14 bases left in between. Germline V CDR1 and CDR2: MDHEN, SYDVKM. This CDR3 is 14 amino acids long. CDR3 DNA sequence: TGTGCCAGCAGTTTAGAGGGTCCGGAAGGGACCCAGTACTTC. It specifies CASSLEGPEGTQYF.

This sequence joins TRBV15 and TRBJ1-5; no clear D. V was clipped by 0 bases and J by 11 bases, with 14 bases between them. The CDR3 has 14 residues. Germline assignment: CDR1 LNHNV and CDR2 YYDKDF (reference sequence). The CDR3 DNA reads TGTGCCACCAGCAGAGATGGTTCAGAAAGGGCCCAGCATTTT. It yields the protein CATSRDGSERAQHF.

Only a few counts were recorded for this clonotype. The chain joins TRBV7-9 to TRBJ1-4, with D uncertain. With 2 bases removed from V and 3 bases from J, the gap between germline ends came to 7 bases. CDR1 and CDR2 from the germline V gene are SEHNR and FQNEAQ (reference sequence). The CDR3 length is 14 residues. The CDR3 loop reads CASSLQAANEKLFF. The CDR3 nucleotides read TGTGCCAGCAGCTTACAGGCGGCTAATGAAAAACTGTTTTTT.

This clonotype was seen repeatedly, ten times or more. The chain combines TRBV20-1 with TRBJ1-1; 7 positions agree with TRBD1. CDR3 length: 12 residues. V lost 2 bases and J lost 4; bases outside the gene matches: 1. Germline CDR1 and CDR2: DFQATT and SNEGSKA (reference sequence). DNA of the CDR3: TGCAGTGCTAGAAGACAGGGCACTGAAGCTTTCTTT. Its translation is CSARRQGTEAFF.

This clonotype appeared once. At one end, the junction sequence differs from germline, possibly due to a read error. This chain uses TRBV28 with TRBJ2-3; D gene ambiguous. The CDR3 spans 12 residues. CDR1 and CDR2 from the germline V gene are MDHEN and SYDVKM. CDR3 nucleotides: TGTGCCAGCAGTTTAGGGGAAGATACTCAGTATTTT. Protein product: CASSLGEDTQYF.

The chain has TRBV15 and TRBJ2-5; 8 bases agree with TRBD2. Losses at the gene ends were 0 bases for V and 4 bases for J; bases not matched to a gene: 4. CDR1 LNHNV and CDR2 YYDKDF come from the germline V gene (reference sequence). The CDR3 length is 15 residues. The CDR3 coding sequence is TGTGCCACCAGCAGAGATCCTAGCGGGTTAGAGACCCAGTACTTC. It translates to CATSRDPSGLETQYF.

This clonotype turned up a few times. This CDR3 reads CASSLSGLGEKLFF. CDR3 DNA sequence: TGTGCCAGCAGTTTATCCGGGTTAGGTGAAAAACTGTTTTTT. This sequence joins TRBV12-3 or TRBV12-4 and TRBJ1-4; D unresolved. The germline V and J ends were trimmed by 2 bases and 7 bases, with 11 bases remaining between them. The CDR3 has 14 residues.

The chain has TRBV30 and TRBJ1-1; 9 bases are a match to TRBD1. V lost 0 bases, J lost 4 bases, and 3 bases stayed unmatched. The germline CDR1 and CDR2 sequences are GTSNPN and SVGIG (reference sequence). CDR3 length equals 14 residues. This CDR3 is CAWSVGTGPTEAFF. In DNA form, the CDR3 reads TGTGCCTGGAGTGTCGGGACAGGGCCCACTGAAGCTTTCTTT.

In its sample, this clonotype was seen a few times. The CDR3 DNA sequence: TGTGCCAGCAGCCAACTCTCTCTTGCCTACAATGAGCAGTTCTTC. It specifies CASSQLSLAYNEQFF. V usage is TRBV3-1 and J usage is TRBJ2-1; no firm D call. V was shortened by 2 bases and J by 2 bases, with 10 bases between the two germline ends. CDR3 length: 15 amino acids. Germline CDR1 reads LGHDT; CDR2 reads YNNKEL (reference sequence).

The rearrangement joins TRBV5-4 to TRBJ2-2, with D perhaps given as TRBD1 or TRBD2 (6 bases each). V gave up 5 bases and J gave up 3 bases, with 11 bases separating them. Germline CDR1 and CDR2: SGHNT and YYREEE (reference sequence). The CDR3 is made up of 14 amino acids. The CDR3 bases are TGTGCCAGCAGAGGGGGGCGGGACACCGGGGAGCTGTTTTTT. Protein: CASRGGRDTGELFF.

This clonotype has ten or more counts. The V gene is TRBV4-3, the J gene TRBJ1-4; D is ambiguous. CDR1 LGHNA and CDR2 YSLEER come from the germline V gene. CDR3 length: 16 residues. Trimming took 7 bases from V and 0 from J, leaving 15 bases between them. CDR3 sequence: CASTLRSISTNEKLFF. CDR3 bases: TGCGCCAGCACACTAAGAAGCATTTCAACTAATGAAAAACTGTTTTTT.

The CDR3 DNA is TGTGCCAGCAGCCCCCATCTGGGGGCGACTGAAGCTTTCTTT. The encoded protein is CASSPHLGATEAFF. The V call is TRBV7-9, the J call TRBJ1-1; D perhaps matches TRBD1 (6 bases). Germline V gene data show CDR1 as SEHNR and CDR2 as FQNEAQ (reference sequence). V lost 5 bases and J lost 5, with 15 bases in between. CDR3 size: 14 residues.

CDR3 in DNA: TGTGCCAGCAGGCCGGACGGTTACAATGAGCAGTTCTTC. Translation: CASRPDGYNEQFF. The V and J genes are TRBV28 and TRBJ2-1; D unresolved. CDR1 MDHEN and CDR2 SYDVKM come from the germline V gene. CDR3 size: 13 residues. The V end lost 6 bases, the J end lost 4 bases, and 10 bases lay between the germline ends.

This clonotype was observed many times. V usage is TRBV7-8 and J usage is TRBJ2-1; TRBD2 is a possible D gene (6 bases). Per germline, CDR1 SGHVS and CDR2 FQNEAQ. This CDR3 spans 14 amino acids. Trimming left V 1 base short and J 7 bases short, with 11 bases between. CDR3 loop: CASSLEASVNEQFF. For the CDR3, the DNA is TGTGCCAGCAGCTTAGAAGCTAGCGTGAATGAGCAGTTCTTC.

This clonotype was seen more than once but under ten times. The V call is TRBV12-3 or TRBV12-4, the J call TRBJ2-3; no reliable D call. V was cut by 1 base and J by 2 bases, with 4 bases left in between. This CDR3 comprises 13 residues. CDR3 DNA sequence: TGTGCCAGCAGTTTAGTTAACACAGATACGCAGTATTTT. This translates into CASSLVNTDTQYF.

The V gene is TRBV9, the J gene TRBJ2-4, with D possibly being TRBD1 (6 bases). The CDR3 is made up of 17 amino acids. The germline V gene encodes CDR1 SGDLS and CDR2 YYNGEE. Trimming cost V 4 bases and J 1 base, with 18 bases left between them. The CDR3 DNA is TGTGCCAGCAGCCGAGATGCCCCCCAGGGGGCCAAAAACATTCAGTACTTC. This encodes CASSRDAPQGAKNIQYF.

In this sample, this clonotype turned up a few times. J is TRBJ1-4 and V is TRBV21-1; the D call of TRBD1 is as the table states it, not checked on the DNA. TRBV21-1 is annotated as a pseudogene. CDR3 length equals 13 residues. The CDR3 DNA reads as TGCGCCAGGGTGGACAGGGATGGCGAAAAACTGTTTTTT. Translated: CARVDRDGEKLFF.

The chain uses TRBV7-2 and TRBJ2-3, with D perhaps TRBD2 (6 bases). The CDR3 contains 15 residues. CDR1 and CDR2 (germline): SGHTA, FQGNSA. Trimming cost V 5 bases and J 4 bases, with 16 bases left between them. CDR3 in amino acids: CASSANRRGPDTQYF. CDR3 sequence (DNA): TGTGCCAGCAGCGCCAACAGGAGGGGACCAGATACGCAGTATTTT.

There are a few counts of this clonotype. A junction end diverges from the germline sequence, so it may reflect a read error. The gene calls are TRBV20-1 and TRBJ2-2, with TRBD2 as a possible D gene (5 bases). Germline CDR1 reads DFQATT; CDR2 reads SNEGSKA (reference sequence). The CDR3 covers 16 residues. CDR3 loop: CSAGDRTRTSTGELFF. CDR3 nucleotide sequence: TGCAGTGCTGGAGATCGAACTAGAACGAGCACCGGGGAGCTGTTTTTT.

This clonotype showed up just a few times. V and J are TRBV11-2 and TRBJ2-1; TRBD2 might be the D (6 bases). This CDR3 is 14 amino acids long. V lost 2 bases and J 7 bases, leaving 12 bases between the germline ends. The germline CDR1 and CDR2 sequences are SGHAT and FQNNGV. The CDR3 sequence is CASSLSLAPNEQFF. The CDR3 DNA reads TGTGCCAGCAGCTTAAGTCTAGCGCCGAATGAGCAGTTCTTC.

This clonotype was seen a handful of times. DNA for the CDR3: TGCAGTGCTAGAGCAGGATTGGCGAACACCGGGGAGCTGTTTTTT. Its translation is CSARAGLANTGELFF. V usage is TRBV20-1 and J usage is TRBJ2-2; D gene ambiguous. CDR3 size: 15 residues. Germline loops: CDR1 DFQATT, CDR2 SNEGSKA (reference sequence). V dropped 1 base and J dropped 0 bases, with 9 bases sitting between them.

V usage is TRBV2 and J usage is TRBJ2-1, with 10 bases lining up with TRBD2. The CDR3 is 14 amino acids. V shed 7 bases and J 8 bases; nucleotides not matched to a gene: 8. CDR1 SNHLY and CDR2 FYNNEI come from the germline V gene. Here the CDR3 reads CASTPSGGVYEQFF. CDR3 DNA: TGTGCCAGCACACCTAGCGGGGGAGTATATGAGCAGTTCTTC.